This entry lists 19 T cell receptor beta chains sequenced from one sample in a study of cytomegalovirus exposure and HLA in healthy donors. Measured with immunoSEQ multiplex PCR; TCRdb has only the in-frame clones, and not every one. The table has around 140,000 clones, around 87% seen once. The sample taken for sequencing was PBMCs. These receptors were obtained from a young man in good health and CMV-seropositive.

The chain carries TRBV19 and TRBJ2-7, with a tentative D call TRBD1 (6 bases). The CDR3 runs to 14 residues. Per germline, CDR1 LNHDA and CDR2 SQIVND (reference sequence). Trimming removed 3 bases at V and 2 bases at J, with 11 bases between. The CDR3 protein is CASSIRDRTYEQYF. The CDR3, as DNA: TGTGCCAGTAGTATCCGCGACAGGACCTACGAGCAGTACTTC.

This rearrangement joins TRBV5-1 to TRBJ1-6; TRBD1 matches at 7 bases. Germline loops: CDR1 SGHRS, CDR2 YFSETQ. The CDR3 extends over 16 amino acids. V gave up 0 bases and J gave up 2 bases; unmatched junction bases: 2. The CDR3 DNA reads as TGCGCCAGCAGCTTGGCCGGGACAGCCTATAATTCACCCCTCCACTTT. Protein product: CASSLAGTAYNSPLHF.

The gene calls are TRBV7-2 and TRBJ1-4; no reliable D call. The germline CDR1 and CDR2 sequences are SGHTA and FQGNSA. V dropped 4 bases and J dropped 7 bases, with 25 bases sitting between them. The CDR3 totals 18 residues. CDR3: CASSSSGWAPPEGEKLFF. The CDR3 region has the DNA TGTGCCAGCAGCTCCAGCGGGTGGGCCCCACCTGAGGGTGAAAAACTGTTTTTT.

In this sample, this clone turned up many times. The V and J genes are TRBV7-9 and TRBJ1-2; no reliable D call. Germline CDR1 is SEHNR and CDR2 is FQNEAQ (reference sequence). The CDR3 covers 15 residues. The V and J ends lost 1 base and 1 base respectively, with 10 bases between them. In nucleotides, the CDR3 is TGTGCCAGCAGCTTAGGACACGATTTTAACTATGGCTACACCTTC. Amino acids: CASSLGHDFNYGYTF.

CDR3 protein: CAWSVRGGTEAFF. As DNA, the CDR3 is TGTGCCTGGAGTGTACGAGGAGGCACTGAAGCTTTCTTT. V gene TRBV30 combines with J gene TRBJ1-1; D not certain. Germline V CDR1 and CDR2: GTSNPN, SVGIG (reference sequence). This CDR3 is built from 13 residues. V was cut by 0 bases and J by 4 bases, with 9 bases left in between.

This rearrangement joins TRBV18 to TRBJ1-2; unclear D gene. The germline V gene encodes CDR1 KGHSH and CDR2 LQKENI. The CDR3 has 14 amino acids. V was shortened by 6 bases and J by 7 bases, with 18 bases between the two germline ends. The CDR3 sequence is CASSPDSSPLGYTF. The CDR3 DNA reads TGTGCCAGCTCCCCTGACTCTTCCCCCCTTGGCTACACCTTC.

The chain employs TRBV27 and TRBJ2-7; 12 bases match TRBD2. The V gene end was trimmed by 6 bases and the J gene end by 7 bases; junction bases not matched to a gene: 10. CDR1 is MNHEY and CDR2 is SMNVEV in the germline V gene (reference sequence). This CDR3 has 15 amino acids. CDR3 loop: CASRGLAGGSVEQYF. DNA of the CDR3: TGTGCCAGCAGAGGGCTAGCGGGGGGGTCTGTTGAGCAGTACTTC.

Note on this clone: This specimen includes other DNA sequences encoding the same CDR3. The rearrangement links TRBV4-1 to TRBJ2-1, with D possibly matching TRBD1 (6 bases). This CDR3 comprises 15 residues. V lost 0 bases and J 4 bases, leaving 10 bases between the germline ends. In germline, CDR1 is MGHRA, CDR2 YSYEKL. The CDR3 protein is CASSQDSRGYNEQFF. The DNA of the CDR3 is TGCGCCAGCAGCCAAGATAGCAGGGGTTACAATGAGCAGTTCTTC.

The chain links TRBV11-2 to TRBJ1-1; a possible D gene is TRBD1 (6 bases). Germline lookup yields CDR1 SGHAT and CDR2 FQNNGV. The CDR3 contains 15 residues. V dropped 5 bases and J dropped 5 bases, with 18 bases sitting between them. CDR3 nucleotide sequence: TGTGCCAGCAGCCCGCAAGGGGGTACAGGGACTGAAGCTTTCTTT. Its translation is CASSPQGGTGTEAFF.

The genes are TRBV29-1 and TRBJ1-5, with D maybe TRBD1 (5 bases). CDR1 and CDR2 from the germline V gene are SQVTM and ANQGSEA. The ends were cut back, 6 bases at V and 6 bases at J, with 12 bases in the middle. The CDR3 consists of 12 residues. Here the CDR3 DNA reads TGCAGCGTCACCGGTCAGGGTCAGCCCCAGCATTTT. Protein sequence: CSVTGQGQPQHF.

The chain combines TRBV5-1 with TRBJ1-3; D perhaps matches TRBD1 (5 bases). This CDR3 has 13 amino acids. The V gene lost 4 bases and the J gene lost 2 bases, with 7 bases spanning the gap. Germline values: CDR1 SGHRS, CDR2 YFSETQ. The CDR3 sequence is CASSKGTGNTIYF. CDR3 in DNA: TGCGCCAGCAGCAAGGGGACTGGAAACACCATATATTTT. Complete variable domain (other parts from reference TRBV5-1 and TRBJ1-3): KAGVTQTPRYLIKTRGQQVTLSCSPISGHRSVSWYQQTPGQGLQFLFEYFSETQRNKGNFPGRFSGRQFSNSRSEMNVSTLELGDSALYLCASSKGTGNTIYFGEGSWLTVV.

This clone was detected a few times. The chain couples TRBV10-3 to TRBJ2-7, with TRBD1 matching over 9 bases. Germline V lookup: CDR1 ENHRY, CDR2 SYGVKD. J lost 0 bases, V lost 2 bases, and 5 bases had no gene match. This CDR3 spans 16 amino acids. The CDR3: CAISEPGTGSSYEQYF. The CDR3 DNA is TGTGCCATCAGTGAGCCCGGGACAGGGAGCTCCTACGAGCAGTACTTC.

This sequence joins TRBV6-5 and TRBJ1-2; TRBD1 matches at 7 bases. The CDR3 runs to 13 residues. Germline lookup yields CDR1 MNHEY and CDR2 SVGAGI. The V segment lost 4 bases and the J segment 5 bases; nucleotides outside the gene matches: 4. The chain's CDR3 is CASSSEQGYGYTF. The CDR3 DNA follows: TGTGCCAGCAGTTCCGAACAGGGGTATGGCTACACCTTC.

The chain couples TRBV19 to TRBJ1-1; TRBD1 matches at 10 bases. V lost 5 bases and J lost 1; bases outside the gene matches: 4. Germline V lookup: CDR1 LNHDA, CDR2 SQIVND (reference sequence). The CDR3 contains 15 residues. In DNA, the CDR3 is TGTGCCAGTAGTGACAGGGGGCTTGGGAACACTGAAGCTTTCTTT. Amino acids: CASSDRGLGNTEAFF. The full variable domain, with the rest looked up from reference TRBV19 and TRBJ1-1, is DGGITQSPKYLFRKEGQNVTLSCEQNLNHDAMYWYRQDPGQGLRLIYYSQIVNDFQKGDIAEGYSVSREKKESFPLTVTSAQKNPTAFYLCASSDRGLGNTEAFFGQGTRLTVV.

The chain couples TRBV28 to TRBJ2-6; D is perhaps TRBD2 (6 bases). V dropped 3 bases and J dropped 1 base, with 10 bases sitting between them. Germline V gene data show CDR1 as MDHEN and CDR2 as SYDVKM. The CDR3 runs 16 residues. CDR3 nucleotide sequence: TGTGCCAGCAGTTTCAGCGGGCTTTCTGGGGCCAACGTCCTGACTTTC. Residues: CASSFSGLSGANVLTF.

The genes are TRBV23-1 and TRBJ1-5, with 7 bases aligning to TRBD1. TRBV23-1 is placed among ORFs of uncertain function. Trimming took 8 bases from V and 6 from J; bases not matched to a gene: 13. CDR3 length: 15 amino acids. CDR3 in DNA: TGCGCCAGCCCTCTAACAGGCAGGGGGGCTCAGCCCCAGCATTTT. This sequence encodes CASPLTGRGAQPQHF.

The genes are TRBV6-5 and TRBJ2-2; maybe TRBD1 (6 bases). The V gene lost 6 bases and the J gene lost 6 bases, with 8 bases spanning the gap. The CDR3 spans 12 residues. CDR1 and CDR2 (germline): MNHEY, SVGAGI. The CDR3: CASSRGSGELFF. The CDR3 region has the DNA TGTGCCAGCAGCAGGGGTTCCGGGGAGCTGTTTTTT.

The chain's CDR3 is CASLDPRRGDYEQYF. The CDR3 DNA follows: TGTGCCAGCCTTGACCCCCGGAGGGGCGACTACGAGCAGTACTTC. This rearrangement joins TRBV6-1 to TRBJ2-7; the D gene is possibly TRBD2 (6 bases). V was trimmed by 8 bases and J by 3 bases, leaving 20 bases between them. This CDR3 comprises 15 residues. Germline loops: CDR1 MNHNS, CDR2 SASEGT.

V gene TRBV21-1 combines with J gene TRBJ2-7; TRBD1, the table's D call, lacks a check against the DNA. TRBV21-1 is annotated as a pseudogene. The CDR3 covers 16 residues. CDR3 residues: CASSKFRQGKSYEQYF. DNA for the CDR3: TGTGCCAGCAGCAAATTCCGACAGGGGAAATCTTACGAGCAGTACTTC.